This T cell receptor beta chain is drawn from a study of T-cell memory formation after mild COVID-19. In the study overall: Largely donor-specific TCR clusters were found. Regarding the study as a whole: The authors did not confirm SARS-CoV-2 specificity of second-wave clones peaking day 37. The main location of contracting CD4+ clones was CM and EM, and that of contracting CD8+ clones was EMRA.

This clonotype was picked up a small number of times. Antigen specificity is unknown. TCRdb re-called the 5' RACE reads through MiXCR, storing one row per CDR3 protein. The data show 270,000 or so distinct CDR3 sequences, roughly 17% seen once. What was sequenced was PBMCs or a T cell subset sorted from them (not recorded which). This clonotype was obtained from a man younger than 35 who had mild COVID-19 (a few samples of this study predate the infection). Cell type and time point are not known.

The CDR3 sequence is CSARSPSSGGFSYEQYF. In DNA, the CDR3 is TGCAGTGCTAGATCCCCTAGTAGCGGGGGGTTCTCCTACGAGCAGTACTTC. V gene TRBV20-1 combines with J gene TRBJ2-7; TRBD2 matches 10 bases. J was trimmed by 0 bases and V by 2 bases; bases with no gene match: 10. Germline CDR1 is DFQATT and CDR2 is SNEGSKA (reference sequence). The CDR3 spans 17 residues.